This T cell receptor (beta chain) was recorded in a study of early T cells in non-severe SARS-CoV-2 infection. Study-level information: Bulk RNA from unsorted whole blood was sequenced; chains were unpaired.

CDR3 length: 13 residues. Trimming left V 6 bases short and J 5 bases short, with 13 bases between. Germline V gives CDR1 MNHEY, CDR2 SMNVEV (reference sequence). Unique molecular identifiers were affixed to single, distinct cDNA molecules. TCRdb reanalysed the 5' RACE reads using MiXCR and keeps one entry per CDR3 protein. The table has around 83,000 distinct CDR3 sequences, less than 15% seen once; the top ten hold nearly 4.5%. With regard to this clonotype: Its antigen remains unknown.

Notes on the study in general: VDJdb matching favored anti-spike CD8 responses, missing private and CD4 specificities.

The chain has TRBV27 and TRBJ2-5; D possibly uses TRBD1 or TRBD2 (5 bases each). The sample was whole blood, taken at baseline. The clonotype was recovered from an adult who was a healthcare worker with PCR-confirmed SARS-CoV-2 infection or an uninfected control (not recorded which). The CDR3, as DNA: TGTGCCAGCAGCCCTGGGACCCCCGAGACCCAGTACTTC. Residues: CASSPGTPETQYF.